This T cell receptor beta chain was observed in a study of CD8 T cells in Susac syndrome. The germline gives CDR1 SGHRS, CDR2 YFSETQ. This CDR3 spans 14 amino acids. Trimming shortened V by 0 bases and J by 1 base, and 4 bases separated the two germline ends. RNA amounts of 0.5 to 1 ug underwent reverse transcription with random hexamers. TCR beta CDR3 was amplified by immunoSEQ covering 54 Vbeta and 13 Jbeta. From the immunoSEQ multiplex PCR reads, TCRdb called clonotypes with MiXCR, one entry per CDR3 protein. The sample has hundreds of thousands of distinct CDR3 sequences, approximately 81% seen once; the top ten hold about 0.11%. Negative isolation was applied to CD8+ and CD4+ T cells, and FACS enrichment was applied to TEMRA cells.

This clonotype was sampled from a human donor with multiple sclerosis. The chain has TRBV5-1 and TRBJ2-2; D unresolved. Input material: CD8+ T cells from PBMCs. The DNA of the CDR3 is TGCGCCAGCAGCTTGGGGCAGAACACCGGGGAGCTGTTTTTT. Translating gives CASSLGQNTGELFF.